The present TCR beta chain was sequenced within a study of blood T cell repertoires in COVID-19. This clone has more than one count but fewer than ten. Profiling relied on immunoSEQ multiplex PCR, and the TCRdb table lists in-frame clones only, not all of them. The sample contains 250,000 to 350,000 clones, approximately 90% of which appear only once. Sequencing used PBMCs or T cells enriched from blood (not recorded which). The origin of this receptor is a woman between 45 and 65 years old who had recovered from COVID-19.

The CDR3 region is CASSSYGGGPTDTQYF. The CDR3 DNA follows: TGCGCCAGCAGCAGCTACGGAGGGGGCCCCACAGATACGCAGTATTTT. The chain joins TRBV4-3 to TRBJ2-3, with TRBD1 as a possible D gene (7 bases). Germline assignment: CDR1 LGHNA and CDR2 YSLEER. The CDR3 extends over 16 amino acids. V lost 5 bases and J 2 bases, leaving 17 bases between the germline ends.